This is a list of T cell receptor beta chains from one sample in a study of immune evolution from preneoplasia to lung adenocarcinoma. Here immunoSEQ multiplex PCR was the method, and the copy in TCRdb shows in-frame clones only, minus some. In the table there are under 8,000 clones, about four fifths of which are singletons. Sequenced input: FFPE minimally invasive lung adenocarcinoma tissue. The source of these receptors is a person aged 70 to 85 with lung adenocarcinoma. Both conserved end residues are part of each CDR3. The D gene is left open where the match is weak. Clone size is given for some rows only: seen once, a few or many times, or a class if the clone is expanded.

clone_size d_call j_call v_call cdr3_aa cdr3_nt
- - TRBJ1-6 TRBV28 CASTRRGIYNSPLHF TGTGCCAGCACCCGAAGGGGCATCTATAATTCACCCCTCCACTTT
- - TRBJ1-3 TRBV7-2 CASSSDGGIPGNTIYF TGTGCCAGCAGCTCCGACGGGGGCATACCGGGAAACACCATATATTTT
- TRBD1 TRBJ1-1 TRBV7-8 CASSLATGRVFGAFF TGTGCCAGCAGCTTAGCGACAGGGAGGGTATTTGGGGCTTTCTTT
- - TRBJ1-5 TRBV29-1 CSVGGGVSNQPQHF TGCAGCGTTGGGGGAGGGGTTAGCAATCAGCCCCAGCATTTT
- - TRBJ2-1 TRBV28 CASMGSLNYNEQFF TGTGCCAGCATGGGGTCCCTGAACTACAATGAGCAGTTCTTC
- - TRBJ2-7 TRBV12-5 CASGLTQPYEQYF TGTGCTAGTGGTTTGACACAGCCCTACGAGCAGTACTTC
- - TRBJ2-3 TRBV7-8 CASIGLASSTDTQYF TGTGCCAGCATAGGACTGGCTTCTAGCACAGATACGCAGTATTTT
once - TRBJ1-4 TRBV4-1 CASSQVPKIATNEKLFF TGCGCCAGCAGCCAAGTTCCAAAAATTGCAACTAATGAAAAACTGTTTTTT
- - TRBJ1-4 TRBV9 CASSAEDAPSNEKLFF TGTGCCAGCAGCGCCGAGGATGCTCCCTCTAATGAAAAACTGTTTTTT
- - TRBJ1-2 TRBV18 CASSPRRDYGYTF TGTGCCAGCTCACCTAGACGAGACTATGGCTACACCTTC
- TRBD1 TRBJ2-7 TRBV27 CASSPGQVLYF TGTGCCAGCAGTCCGGGACAGGTGCTGTACTTC
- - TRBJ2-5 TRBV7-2 CASSPGGGREETQYF TGTGCCAGCAGCCCAGGAGGGGGGAGGGAAGAGACCCAGTACTTC
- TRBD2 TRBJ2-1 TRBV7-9 CASSFQLAGGPGEQFF TGTGCCAGCAGCTTCCAGCTAGCGGGAGGGCCGGGTGAGCAGTTCTTC
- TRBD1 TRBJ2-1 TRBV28 CASSWNRGPNEQFF TGTGCCAGCAGTTGGAACAGGGGGCCCAATGAGCAGTTCTTC
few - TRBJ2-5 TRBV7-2 CASSRNRALETQYF TGTGCCAGCAGCCGGAACAGGGCTTTGGAGACCCAGTACTTC
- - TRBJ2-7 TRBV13 CASSLGPVWEPSYEQYF TGTGCCAGCAGCTTAGGCCCGGTGTGGGAGCCCTCCTACGAGCAGTACTTC